Listed below are T cell receptor beta chains from one sample, sequenced in a study of T cell responses to AZD1222 COVID-19 vaccine. Method: immunoSEQ multiplex PCR; TCRdb's copy keeps in-frame clones and lacks some. The sample lists around 120,000 clones, over 75% seen once, with around 6.2% in the top ten. Sample: peripheral blood, taken on day 0 of AZD1222 vaccination. These receptors were obtained from an adult in good health. Both conserved end residues are part of each CDR3. A D gene is named only where the DNA matches it firmly. Rows may omit the clone size; those that give it use once, few, many or a size class.

v_gene	d_gene	j_gene	abundance	CDR3aa	CDR3nt
TRBV27	NA	TRBJ1-2	NA	CASSLSGLGWRGYTF	TGTGCCAGCAGTTTATCGGGGCTAGGGTGGCGCGGCTACACCTTC
TRBV12-5	NA	TRBJ2-2	once	CASGRQGELFF	TGTGCTAGTGGGCGACAGGGGGAGCTGTTTTTT
TRBV4-2	TRBD1	TRBJ1-5	NA	CASSQVGQGGNQPQHF	TGTGCCAGCAGCCAAGTGGGACAGGGGGGGAATCAGCCCCAGCATTTT
TRBV7-3	NA	TRBJ2-7	few	CASSLGPGPTYEQYF	TGTGCCAGCAGCTTAGGGCCGGGACCCACCTACGAGCAGTACTTC
TRBV6-1	TRBD1	TRBJ1-4	NA	CASSEGQGVLRKLFF	TGTGCCAGCAGTGAGGGACAGGGCGTACTTCGAAAACTGTTTTTT
TRBV28	TRBD1	TRBJ2-7	NA	CASRRTGSKEQYF	TGTGCCAGCAGACGGACAGGGTCGAAAGAGCAGTACTTC
TRBV19	NA	TRBJ2-7	NA	CASSISLRNEQYF	TGTGCCAGTAGTATAAGCCTCCGAAACGAGCAGTACTTC
TRBV2	NA	TRBJ2-1	few	CASLPGSGYNEQFF	TGTGCCAGCCTCCCGGGGTCCGGGTACAATGAGCAGTTCTTC
TRBV7-8	TRBD1	TRBJ1-1	many	CASSPRTGRNTEAFF	TGTGCCAGCAGCCCGAGGACAGGGCGAAACACTGAAGCTTTCTTT
TRBV10-3	TRBD2	TRBJ2-1	NA	CAISESSGGLWREQFF	TGTGCCATCAGTGAATCTAGCGGGGGGCTATGGCGGGAGCAGTTCTTC
TRBV7-9	NA	TRBJ1-5	NA	CASSPDRSNQPQHF	TGTGCCAGCAGCCCAGACAGGAGCAATCAGCCCCAGCATTTT
TRBV7-2	NA	TRBJ1-2	NA	CASSSWDTTTLRTF	TGTGCCAGCAGCTCCTGGGACACTACTACCTTAAGGACCTTC
TRBV3-1/TRBV3-2	NA	TRBJ2-5	NA	CASSQAGRRETQYF	TGTGCCAGCAGCCAAGCCGGCCGGAGAGAGACCCAGTACTTC
TRBV19	NA	TRBJ1-5	NA	CASRTQTGGRRQPQHF	TGTGCCAGTAGAACCCAAACCGGGGGAAGAAGACAGCCCCAGCATTTT
TRBV29-1	NA	TRBJ1-1	NA	CSVGGGAGNTEAFF	TGCAGCGTTGGGGGGGGAGCAGGGAACACTGAAGCTTTCTTT
TRBV28	TRBD2	TRBJ2-2	once	CATTGLAGSTGELFF	TGTGCCACCACAGGACTAGCGGGGAGTACCGGGGAGCTGTTTTTT
TRBV11-2	TRBD1	TRBJ1-4	NA	CASSPDRVGTNEKLFF	TGTGCCAGCAGCCCAGACAGGGTAGGCACTAATGAAAAACTGTTTTTT
TRBV12-3/TRBV12-4	NA	TRBJ2-7	few	CASSPGASYEQYF	TGTGCCAGCAGTCCCGGGGCTTCCTACGAGCAGTACTTC
TRBV5-6	NA	TRBJ1-5	once	CASSFGGNQPQHF	TGTGCCAGCAGCTTTGGGGGAAATCAGCCCCAGCATTTT
TRBV6-5	NA	TRBJ2-1	once	CASSSFGEASYNEQFF	TGTGCCAGCAGTTCCTTTGGGGAAGCCTCCTACAATGAGCAGTTCTTC
TRBV12-3/TRBV12-4	NA	TRBJ2-1	NA	CASSPDGYNEQFF	TGTGCCAGCAGTCCCGACGGGTACAATGAGCAGTTCTTC
TRBV19	TRBD2	TRBJ2-1	once	CASRAGGSYNEQFF	TGTGCCAGTAGGGCGGGGGGGTCCTACAATGAGCAGTTCTTC
TRBV14	TRBD1	TRBJ1-1	NA	CASSQVRRQGEAFF	TGTGCCAGCAGCCAAGTGCGGAGACAGGGTGAAGCTTTCTTT
TRBV7-9	NA	TRBJ2-2	NA	CASSFSGVTGELFF	TGTGCCAGCAGCTTTTCCGGGGTAACCGGGGAGCTGTTTTTT
TRBV28	TRBD2	TRBJ2-3	NA	CASSLLASGATDTQYF	TGTGCCAGCAGTTTATTGGCTAGCGGGGCCACAGATACGCAGTATTTT
TRBV4-1	NA	TRBJ1-2	few	CASSQEEPLAAANYGYTF	TGCGCCAGCAGCCAAGAAGAGCCCTTGGCGGCTGCTAACTATGGCTACACCTTC
TRBV28	TRBD1	TRBJ1-6	NA	CASSRPDRVNSPLHF	TGTGCCAGCAGCCGGCCCGACAGGGTAAATTCACCCCTCCACTTT
TRBV7-3	NA	TRBJ1-1	NA	CASSLTGETEAFF	TGTGCCAGCAGCTTAACAGGGGAGACTGAAGCTTTCTTT
TRBV4-1	NA	TRBJ1-1	once	CASSQDLRALGATEAFF	TGCGCCAGCAGCCAAGATCTGAGGGCCCTCGGGGCCACTGAAGCTTTCTTT
TRBV5-1	TRBD2	TRBJ2-1	NA	CASSLAGGPRSEQFF	TGCGCCAGCAGCTTGGCGGGGGGGCCTAGGAGTGAGCAGTTCTTC
TRBV7-6	TRBD2	TRBJ2-3	NA	CASSFGGKDTQYF	TGTGCCAGCAGCTTCGGGGGGAAAGATACGCAGTATTTT
TRBV19	TRBD1	TRBJ2-7	NA	CASSIVDRDRSYEQYF	TGTGCCAGTAGTATAGTCGACCGGGACAGGTCCTACGAGCAGTACTTC
TRBV9	NA	TRBJ1-1	NA	CASAALVNTEAFF	TGTGCCAGCGCAGCGTTGGTGAACACTGAAGCTTTCTTT
TRBV27	NA	TRBJ1-5	NA	CASSSLPDPLSNQPQHF	TGTGCCAGCAGTTCCCTACCGGACCCTTTGAGCAATCAGCCCCAGCATTTT
TRBV7-9	NA	TRBJ1-2	once	CASSLDLGDGYTF	TGTGCCAGCAGCTTAGATTTAGGGGATGGCTACACCTTC
TRBV10-3	TRBD2	TRBJ2-5	once	CAISAREGQETQYF	TGTGCCATCAGTGCGAGGGAGGGACAAGAGACCCAGTACTTC
TRBV19	NA	TRBJ2-7	NA	CASSIEEWTQDSYEQYF	TGTGCCAGTAGTATAGAGGAGTGGACACAGGACTCCTACGAGCAGTACTTC
TRBV5-4	NA	TRBJ2-5	NA	CASSQGHRETQYF	TGTGCCAGCAGCCAGGGACATCGGGAGACCCAGTACTTC
TRBV5-8	NA	TRBJ2-1	NA	CASSVGTAGPYNEQFF	TGTGCCAGCAGCGTCGGGACAGCGGGGCCCTACAATGAGCAGTTCTTC
TRBV10-1	NA	TRBJ1-6	NA	CASYYGNAPLHF	TGCGCCTCCTATTATGGCAATGCACCCCTCCACTTT